These T cell receptor beta chains were read from a single sample in a study of T cell clusters in autoimmune cytopenias. With the multiplex PCR reads reprocessed, TCRdb shows one record per CDR3 protein and no DNA. Its clone listing holds 6,500 to 8,000 distinct CDR3 sequences. The same specimen was also included in a second study, on T cell repertoires in aging, cancer and after chemotherapy.

Sequenced material: peripheral blood. The receptors shown here come from a human donor in good health. The CDR3 runs from the conserved cysteine through the conserved F or W. Expanded clones get a size class; other rows say once, few or many, or leave the size out.

V: TRBV5-5; size: .; J: TRBJ2-3; CDR3: CASSRGTLKATWDTQYF
V: TRBV6-2/TRBV6-3; size: .; J: TRBJ2-3; CDR3: CASRSGQLITDTQYF
V: TRBV13; size: medium-sized; J: TRBJ2-2; CDR3: CASSSPGQGNTGELFF
V: TRBV6-6; size: .; J: TRBJ2-5; CDR3: CASSYGLAGQETQYF
V: TRBV19; size: medium-sized; J: TRBJ2-1; CDR3: CASSTRSYNEQFF
V: TRBV28; size: .; J: TRBJ1-3; CDR3: CASRWWGPTGNTIYF
V: TRBV6-1; size: .; J: TRBJ2-3; CDR3: CASSGEFRGQGTDTQYF
V: TRBV15; size: medium-sized; J: TRBJ2-3; CDR3: CATSNPYRGARDTQYF
V: TRBV5-4; size: medium-sized; J: TRBJ2-5; CDR3: CASSPGREETQYF
V: TRBV19; size: .; J: TRBJ2-5; CDR3: CASSKRTSGHQETQYF
V: TRBV29-1; size: medium-sized; J: TRBJ1-1; CDR3: CSAEAFAEAFF
V: TRBV6-5; size: .; J: TRBJ1-1; CDR3: CASSYSLGQINTEAFF
V: TRBV30; size: .; J: TRBJ2-7; CDR3: CAWSVRGGFSYEQYF
V: TRBV29-1; size: medium-sized; J: TRBJ2-3; CDR3: CSVEGIGGSFTDTQYF
V: TRBV19; size: .; J: TRBJ1-5; CDR3: CASTLRGTGDSNQPQHF
V: TRBV6-1; size: .; J: TRBJ2-2; CDR3: CASSTDSRDREAGELFF
V: TRBV6-5; size: .; J: TRBJ1-2; CDR3: CASSSERKSNYGYTF
V: TRBV27; size: .; J: TRBJ2-2; CDR3: CASSPLRTGTNTGELFF
V: TRBV19; size: .; J: TRBJ2-4; CDR3: CASSIDWTSSKNIQYF
V: TRBV18; size: .; J: TRBJ2-3; CDR3: CASSPGAGASTDTQYF
V: TRBV29-1; size: .; J: TRBJ1-6; CDR3: CSVQLGSDNSPLHF
V: TRBV27; size: .; J: TRBJ2-5; CDR3: CASSQGGETQYF
V: TRBV5-6; size: .; J: TRBJ2-5; CDR3: CASKQGVWWQETQYF
V: TRBV5-6; size: .; J: TRBJ1-2; CDR3: CASSLGQGGVNYGYTF
V: TRBV30; size: .; J: TRBJ2-7; CDR3: CAWIGDSPYEQYF
V: TRBV12-3/TRBV12-4; size: .; J: TRBJ2-1; CDR3: CASSPTQSGEQFF
V: TRBV19; size: medium-sized; J: TRBJ2-2; CDR3: CASSSGQGWGTGELFF
V: TRBV5-4; size: .; J: TRBJ1-2; CDR3: CASSLFTTGANGYTF
V: TRBV12-3/TRBV12-4; size: .; J: TRBJ2-4; CDR3: CASSFQGNPTNLAKNIQYF
V: TRBV19; size: .; J: TRBJ1-5; CDR3: CASISIQPQHF
V: TRBV6-5; size: .; J: TRBJ2-1; CDR3: CASSGRVAKNYNEQFF
V: TRBV29-1; size: .; J: TRBJ2-7; CDR3: CSVELNSYEQYF
V: TRBV6-4; size: .; J: TRBJ2-1; CDR3: CASSEAGGPNEQFF
V: TRBV6-2/TRBV6-3; size: .; J: TRBJ2-1; CDR3: CASSLADEFYNEQFF
V: TRBV10-3; size: .; J: TRBJ2-7; CDR3: CAISVDGGYEQYF
V: TRBV18; size: .; J: TRBJ2-7; CDR3: CASSRRHHEREAVYF
V: TRBV5-1; size: .; J: TRBJ2-2; CDR3: CASSSGQSNTGELFF
V: TRBV18; size: .; J: TRBJ1-2; CDR3: CASSPQAGIGDHGYTF
V: TRBV7-6; size: .; J: TRBJ1-1; CDR3: CASSSAGTGREAFF
V: TRBV19; size: medium-sized; J: TRBJ2-2; CDR3: CASSPSGWLAASLTNTGELFF
V: TRBV27; size: .; J: TRBJ2-7; CDR3: CASSLISYEQYF
V: TRBV6-4; size: .; J: TRBJ2-3; CDR3: CASSDGRGGDTQYF
V: TRBV15; size: .; J: TRBJ2-2; CDR3: CATSGDTNTGELFF
V: TRBV18; size: .; J: TRBJ1-1; CDR3: CASSPSYQGTEAFF
V: TRBV12-3/TRBV12-4; size: .; J: TRBJ1-1; CDR3: CASSLIQSTEAFF